The T cell receptor beta chain under discussion was sequenced for a study of sequential checkpoint blockade in melanoma (dated by TCRdb to the late 2010s). About the investigation overall: Using 1:1 randomization, the trial assigned patients either to first-line nivolumab followed by ipilimumab (arm A) or to ipilimumab followed by nivolumab (arm B). Maintenance nivolumab came after both trial sequences.

Only a few counts were recorded for this clone. Its antigen is currently not known. Base qualities are not recorded, but no much larger clone differs from it by a single base. Study-level results and caveats: Larger, independent patient cohorts are needed to validate the response-prediction model that combines TCR metrics and mutation burden.

V ends up 4 bases short and J 4 bases short, with an unmatched junction base count of 5. Taken from the germline V gene, the CDR1 and CDR2 loops are SQVTM and ANQGSEA. The CDR3 measures 14 amino acids from cysteine to phenylalanine. The kept DNA is CDR3 alone, 42 bases in frame from the first base. Taken with the paper, the label for treatment or condition translates to: randomized to nivolumab then ipilimumab (arm A) or the reverse (arm B). No trial patient had received prior DNA-damaging chemotherapy. A FACS Aria II flow cytometer was used to sort live CD3+CD8+ cells that were negative for CD19 and CD56 from thawed PBMCs. Samples were obtained from patients with melanoma enrolled in CheckMate 064, a randomized, open-label phase II trial of sequential checkpoint blockade. Leukapheresis was used to collect peripheral blood mononuclear cells, which were then purified with Ficoll-Paque and frozen in human serum with about 9.3% DMSO. Immediately after sorting, the purity of sorted blood CD3+CD8+ cells was verified to be >95%, after which DNA was extracted.

The immunoSEQ Assay was used to immunosequence TCRbeta CDR3 regions from genomic DNA. Before high-throughput sequencing, genomic DNA was amplified using bias-controlled multiplex PCR. The paper's data handling went like this. To quantify the absolute abundance of each unique TCRbeta CDR3 region, the sequences were collapsed and filtered. Clonality, defined as 1 minus Pielou's evenness, was calculated using only productive rearrangements. A previously published method was used to identify clones whose frequencies were significantly greater in on-treatment samples than in baseline samples. TCRdb obtained this table from immuneACCESS and retained in-frame rearrangements with V and J assigned. These tables miss some clones; where compared with another copy, unresolved V genes account for less than half of the shortfall, and the remainder is unexplained. V, J and clone size were drawn from that table, and D and trimming were deduced from the DNA. The sample table records over 20,000 clones; around 85% of these occur just once. Jointly, the top ten make up 25% to 35% of the sample.

In this chain, TRBV29-1 is recombined with TRBJ2-1, with TRBD2 identical over 9 junction bases. The specimen comprised CD8+ T cells sorted from blood (inferred from file names), sampled from a patient given nivolumab and ipilimumab in sequence. This clonotype was sampled from a human donor with melanoma. The CDR3 reads as follows: CSVAGLALYNEQFF. The base sequence is TGCAGCGTTGCCGGACTAGCGCTTTACAATGAGCAGTTCTTC.